This note documents a single T cell receptor beta chain sequence. The antigen is unknown. The PCR template was genomic DNA. A primer set of 30 forward and 13 reverse primers amplified the CDR3. Each CDR3 protein gets one entry after TCRdb re-called the multiplex PCR reads with MiXCR. The table lists fewer than 350,000 distinct CDR3 sequences, roughly 50% of them singletons. This sample stems from a study of type 1 and type 2 diabetes patients. Study-wide background: A total of around 19,000,000 paired-end reads came from the whole study. Study-wide points: Some expanded clones seen only in T1D might occur in additional T2D or control samples.

The CDR3 extends over 14 amino acids. J was trimmed by 0 bases and V by 3 bases; bases with no gene match: 2. CDR1 DFQATT and CDR2 SNEGSKA come from the germline V gene (reference sequence). This TCR derives from a man between 18 and 35 years old with type 2 diabetes. V and J are TRBV20-1 and TRBJ2-5; TRBD1 matches 9 bases. Sequenced input: peripheral blood mononuclear cells (PBMCs). For the CDR3, the DNA is TGCAGTGCTAGCGGGACAGGGTACCAAGAGACCCAGTACTTC. Translating gives CSASGTGYQETQYF.